This TCR beta chain was retrieved from a study of blood T cell repertoires in COVID-19. About the research overall: Samples representing acute and convalescent COVID-19 were sourced from the United States, Italy and Spain. PBMCs, B-cell-depleted T cells, or T cells were the source of the cDNA or gDNA that made up the material.

Under the authors' procedure: How many nucleated cells were present was estimated from reference gene primer amplification. Libraries were prepared by immunoSEQ multiplex PCR; TCRdb keeps only in-frame clonotypes and omits some of them. V, J and clone size were drawn from that table, and D and trimming were deduced from the DNA. The sample yields 95,000 to 150,000 clones, roughly 88% seen once. The receptor comes from a woman in her fifties or sixties with active or convalescent COVID-19. Specimen: peripheral blood.

CDR3 coding DNA: TGTGCCTGGAGGTCTCCCGGACTTGCCCGGCAGATCAATGAGCAGTTCTTC. This sequence encodes CAWRSPGLARQINEQFF. The genes are TRBV30 and TRBJ2-1; perhaps TRBD2 as D (5 bases). Trimming took off 3 bases at V and 6 bases at J, with 24 bases between the two ends. The CDR3 totals 17 residues. Germline V lookup: CDR1 GTSNPN, CDR2 SVGIG (reference sequence). The full variable domain, in which reference TRBV30 and TRBJ2-1 provide the parts outside the CDR3, is SQTIHQWPATLVQPVGSPLSLECTVEGTSNPNLYWYRQAAGRGLQLLFYSVGIGQISSEVPQNLSASRPQDRQFILSSKKLLLSDSGFYLCAWRSPGLARQINEQFFGPGTRLTVL.